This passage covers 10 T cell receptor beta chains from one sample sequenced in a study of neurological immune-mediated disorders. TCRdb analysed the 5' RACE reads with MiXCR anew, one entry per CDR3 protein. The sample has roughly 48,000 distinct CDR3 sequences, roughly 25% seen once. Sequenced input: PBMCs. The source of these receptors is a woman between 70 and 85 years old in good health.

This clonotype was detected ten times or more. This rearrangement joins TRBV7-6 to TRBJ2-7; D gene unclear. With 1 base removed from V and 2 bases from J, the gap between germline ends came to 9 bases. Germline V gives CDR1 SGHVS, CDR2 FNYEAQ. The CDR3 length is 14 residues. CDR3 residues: CASSLVGATYEQYF. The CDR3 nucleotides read TGTGCCAGCAGCTTAGTTGGCGCAACCTACGAGCAGTACTTC.

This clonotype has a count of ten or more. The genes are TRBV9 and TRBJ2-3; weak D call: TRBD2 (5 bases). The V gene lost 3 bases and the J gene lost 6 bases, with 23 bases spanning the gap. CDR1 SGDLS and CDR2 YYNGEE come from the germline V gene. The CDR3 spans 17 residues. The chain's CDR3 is CASSALPGPGGRDTQYF. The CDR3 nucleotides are TGTGCCAGCAGCGCGCTCCCCGGACCCGGCGGGCGTGATACGCAGTATTTT.

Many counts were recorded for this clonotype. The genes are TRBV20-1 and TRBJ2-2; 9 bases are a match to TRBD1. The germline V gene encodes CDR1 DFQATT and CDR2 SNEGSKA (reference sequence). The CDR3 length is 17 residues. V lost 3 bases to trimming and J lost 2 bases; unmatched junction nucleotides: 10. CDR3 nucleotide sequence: TGCAGTGCTAGGACAATGGGGACAGGGCCCAACACCGGGGAGCTGTTTTTT. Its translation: CSARTMGTGPNTGELFF.

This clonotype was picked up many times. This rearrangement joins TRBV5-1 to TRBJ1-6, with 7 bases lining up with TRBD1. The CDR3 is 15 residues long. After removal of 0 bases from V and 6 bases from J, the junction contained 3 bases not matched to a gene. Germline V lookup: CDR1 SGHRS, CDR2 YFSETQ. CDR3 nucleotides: TGCGCCAGCAGCTTGGAGGGACAGCCTAATTCACCCCTCCACTTT. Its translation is CASSLEGQPNSPLHF.

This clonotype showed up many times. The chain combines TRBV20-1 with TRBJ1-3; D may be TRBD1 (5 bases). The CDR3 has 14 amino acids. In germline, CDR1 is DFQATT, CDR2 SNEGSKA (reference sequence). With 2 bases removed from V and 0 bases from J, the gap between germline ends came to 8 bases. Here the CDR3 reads CSARKGASGNTIYF. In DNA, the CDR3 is TGCAGTGCTAGAAAAGGGGCCTCTGGAAACACCATATATTTT.

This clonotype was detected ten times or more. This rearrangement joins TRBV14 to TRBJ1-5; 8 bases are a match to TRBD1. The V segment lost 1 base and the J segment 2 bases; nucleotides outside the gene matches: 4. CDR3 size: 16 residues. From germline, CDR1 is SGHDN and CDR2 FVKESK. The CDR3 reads CASSQGGQGGNQPQHF. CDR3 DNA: TGTGCCAGCAGCCAAGGAGGACAGGGTGGCAATCAGCCCCAGCATTTT.

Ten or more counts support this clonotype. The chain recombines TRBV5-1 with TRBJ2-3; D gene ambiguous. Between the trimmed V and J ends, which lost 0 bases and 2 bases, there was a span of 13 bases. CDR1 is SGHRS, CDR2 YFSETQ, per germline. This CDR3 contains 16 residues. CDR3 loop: CASSLVSSTYTDTQYF. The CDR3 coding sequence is TGCGCCAGCAGCTTGGTCAGCAGTACATACACAGATACGCAGTATTTT.

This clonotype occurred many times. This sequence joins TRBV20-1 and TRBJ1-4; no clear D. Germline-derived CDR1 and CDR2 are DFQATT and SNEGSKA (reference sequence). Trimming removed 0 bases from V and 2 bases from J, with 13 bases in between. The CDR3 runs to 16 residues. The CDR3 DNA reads TGCAGTGCTAGAGATACAGTGGCGGGGACTAATGAAAAACTGTTTTTT. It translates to CSARDTVAGTNEKLFF.

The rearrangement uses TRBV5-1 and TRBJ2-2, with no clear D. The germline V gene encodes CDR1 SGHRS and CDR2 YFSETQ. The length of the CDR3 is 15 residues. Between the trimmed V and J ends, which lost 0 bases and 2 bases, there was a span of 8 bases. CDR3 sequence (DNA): TGCGCCAGCAGCTTGGCGGGCAAAAACACCGGGGAGCTGTTTTTT. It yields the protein CASSLAGKNTGELFF.

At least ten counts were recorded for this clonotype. The CDR3 region is CASSPWASGTADTQYF. The CDR3 DNA reads TGTGCCAGCAGCCCTTGGGCTAGCGGGACGGCAGATACGCAGTATTTT. The chain employs TRBV28 and TRBJ2-3; TRBD2 matches at 9 bases. Unmatched junction bases numbered 11, after V lost 6 bases and J lost 4 bases. The CDR3 extends over 16 amino acids. The V gene's germline CDR1 is MDHEN and CDR2 SYDVKM.